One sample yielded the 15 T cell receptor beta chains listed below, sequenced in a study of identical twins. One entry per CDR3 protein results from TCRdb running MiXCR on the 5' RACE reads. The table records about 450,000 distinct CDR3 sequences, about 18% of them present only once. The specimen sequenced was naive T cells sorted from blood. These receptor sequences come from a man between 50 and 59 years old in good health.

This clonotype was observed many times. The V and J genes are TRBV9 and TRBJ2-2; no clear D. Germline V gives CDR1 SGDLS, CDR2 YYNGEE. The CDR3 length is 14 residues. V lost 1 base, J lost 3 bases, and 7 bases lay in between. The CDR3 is CASSVNGDTGELFF. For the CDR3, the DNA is TGTGCCAGCAGCGTAAATGGGGACACCGGGGAGCTGTTTTTT.

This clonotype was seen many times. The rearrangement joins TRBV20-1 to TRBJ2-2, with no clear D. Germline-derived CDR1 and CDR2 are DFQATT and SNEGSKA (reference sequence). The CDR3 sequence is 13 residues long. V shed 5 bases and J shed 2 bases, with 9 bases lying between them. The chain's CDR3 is CSASDANTGELFF. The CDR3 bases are TGCAGTGCTTCGGACGCTAACACCGGGGAGCTGTTTTTT.

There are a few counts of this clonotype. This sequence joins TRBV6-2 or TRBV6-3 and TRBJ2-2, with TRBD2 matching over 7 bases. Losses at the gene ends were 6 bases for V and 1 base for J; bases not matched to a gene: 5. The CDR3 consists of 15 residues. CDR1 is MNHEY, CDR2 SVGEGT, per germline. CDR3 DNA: TGTGCCAGCAGCCTGACTAGCAGGAACACCGGGGAGCTGTTTTTT. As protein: CASSLTSRNTGELFF.

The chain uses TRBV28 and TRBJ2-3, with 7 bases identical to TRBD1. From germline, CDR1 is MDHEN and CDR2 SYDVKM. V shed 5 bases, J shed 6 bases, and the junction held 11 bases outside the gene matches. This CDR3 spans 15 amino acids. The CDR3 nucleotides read TGTGCCAGCAGTCATGGGACAGTTCACATGGATACGCAGTATTTT. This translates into CASSHGTVHMDTQYF.

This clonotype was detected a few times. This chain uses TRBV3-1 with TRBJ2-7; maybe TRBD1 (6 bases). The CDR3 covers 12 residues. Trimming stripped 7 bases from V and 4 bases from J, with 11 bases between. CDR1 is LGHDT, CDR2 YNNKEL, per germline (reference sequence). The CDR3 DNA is TGTGCCAGCACCGGGACAAATTACGAGCAGTACTTC. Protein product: CASTGTNYEQYF.

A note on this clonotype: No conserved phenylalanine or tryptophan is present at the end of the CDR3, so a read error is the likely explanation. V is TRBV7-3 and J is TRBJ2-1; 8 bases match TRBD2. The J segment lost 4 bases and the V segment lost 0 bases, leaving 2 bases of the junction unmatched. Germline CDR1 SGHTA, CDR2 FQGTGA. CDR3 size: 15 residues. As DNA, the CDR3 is TGTGCCAGCAGCTTAACACTAGCGGAGTACAATGAGCAGTTCTTA. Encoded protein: CASSLTLAEYNEQFL.

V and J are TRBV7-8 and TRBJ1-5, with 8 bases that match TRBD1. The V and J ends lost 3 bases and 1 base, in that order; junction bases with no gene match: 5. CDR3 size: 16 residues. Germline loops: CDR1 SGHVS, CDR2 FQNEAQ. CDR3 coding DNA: TGTGCCAGCAGCTTTCGGACAGGGTCGAGCAATCAGCCCCAGCATTTT. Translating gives CASSFRTGSSNQPQHF.

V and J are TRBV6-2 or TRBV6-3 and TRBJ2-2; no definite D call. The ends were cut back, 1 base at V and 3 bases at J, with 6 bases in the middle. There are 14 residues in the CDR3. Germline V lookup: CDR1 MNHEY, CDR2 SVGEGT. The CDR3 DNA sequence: TGTGCCAGCAGTTACTACAGATACACCGGGGAGCTGTTTTTT. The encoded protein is CASSYYRYTGELFF.

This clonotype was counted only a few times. The CDR3 loop reads CATSETGMDTQYF. The CDR3 DNA reads as TGTGCCACCAGTGAAACAGGGATGGATACGCAGTATTTT. The chain combines TRBV24-1 with TRBJ2-3, with a weak D call TRBD1 (6 bases). Per the germline V gene, CDR1 is KGHDR and CDR2 is SFDVKD. The length of the CDR3 is 13 residues. V was shortened by 4 bases and J by 6 bases, with 10 bases between the two germline ends.

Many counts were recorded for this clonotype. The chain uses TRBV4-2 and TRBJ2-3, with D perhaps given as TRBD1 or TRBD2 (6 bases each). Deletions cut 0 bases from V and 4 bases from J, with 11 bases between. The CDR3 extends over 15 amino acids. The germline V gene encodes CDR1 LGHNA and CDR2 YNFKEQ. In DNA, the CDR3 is TGTGCCAGCAGCCAAGATGGAGGGGGATCAGATACGCAGTATTTT. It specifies CASSQDGGGSDTQYF.

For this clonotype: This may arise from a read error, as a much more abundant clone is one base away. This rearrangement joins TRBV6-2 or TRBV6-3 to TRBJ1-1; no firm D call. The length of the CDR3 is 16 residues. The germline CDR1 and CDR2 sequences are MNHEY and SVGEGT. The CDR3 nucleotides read TGTGCCAGCTGTTACCGGGTCAGAAGCATGAACACTGAAGCTTTCTTT. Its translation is CASCYRVRSMNTEAFF.

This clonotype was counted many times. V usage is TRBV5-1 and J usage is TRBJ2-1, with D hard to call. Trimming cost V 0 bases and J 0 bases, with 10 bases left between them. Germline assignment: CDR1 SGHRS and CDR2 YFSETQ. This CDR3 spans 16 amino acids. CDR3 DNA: TGCGCCAGCAGCTTGGATGGTGGGTTCTCCTACAATGAGCAGTTCTTC. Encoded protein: CASSLDGGFSYNEQFF.

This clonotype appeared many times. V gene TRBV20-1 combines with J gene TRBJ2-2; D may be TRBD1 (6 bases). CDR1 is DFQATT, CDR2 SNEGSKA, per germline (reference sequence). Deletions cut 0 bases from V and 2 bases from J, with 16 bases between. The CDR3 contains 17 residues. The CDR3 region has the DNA TGCAGTGCTAGAGACGTTTCCGGGACACCTAACACCGGGGAGCTGTTTTTT. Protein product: CSARDVSGTPNTGELFF.

The DNA of the CDR3 is TGCGCCAGCAGCTTGGCGGGACAGATTATCACCGGGGAGCTGTTTTTT. It specifies CASSLAGQIITGELFF. The chain employs TRBV5-1 and TRBJ2-2, with 7 nucleotides matching TRBD1. Per the germline V gene, CDR1 is SGHRS and CDR2 is YFSETQ. The CDR3 totals 16 residues. V shed 0 bases and J 4 bases; nucleotides not matched to a gene: 6.

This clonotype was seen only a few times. As DNA, the CDR3 is TGCAGCGTTGGGGGGGTACAGAAATACGAGCAGTACTTC. Translating gives CSVGGVQKYEQYF. V is TRBV29-1 and J is TRBJ2-7; possible D gene TRBD2, 6 bases. Germline V gene lookup returns CDR1 SQVTM and CDR2 ANQGSEA. The CDR3 contains 13 residues. The V and J ends lost 4 bases and 4 bases respectively, with 14 bases between them.